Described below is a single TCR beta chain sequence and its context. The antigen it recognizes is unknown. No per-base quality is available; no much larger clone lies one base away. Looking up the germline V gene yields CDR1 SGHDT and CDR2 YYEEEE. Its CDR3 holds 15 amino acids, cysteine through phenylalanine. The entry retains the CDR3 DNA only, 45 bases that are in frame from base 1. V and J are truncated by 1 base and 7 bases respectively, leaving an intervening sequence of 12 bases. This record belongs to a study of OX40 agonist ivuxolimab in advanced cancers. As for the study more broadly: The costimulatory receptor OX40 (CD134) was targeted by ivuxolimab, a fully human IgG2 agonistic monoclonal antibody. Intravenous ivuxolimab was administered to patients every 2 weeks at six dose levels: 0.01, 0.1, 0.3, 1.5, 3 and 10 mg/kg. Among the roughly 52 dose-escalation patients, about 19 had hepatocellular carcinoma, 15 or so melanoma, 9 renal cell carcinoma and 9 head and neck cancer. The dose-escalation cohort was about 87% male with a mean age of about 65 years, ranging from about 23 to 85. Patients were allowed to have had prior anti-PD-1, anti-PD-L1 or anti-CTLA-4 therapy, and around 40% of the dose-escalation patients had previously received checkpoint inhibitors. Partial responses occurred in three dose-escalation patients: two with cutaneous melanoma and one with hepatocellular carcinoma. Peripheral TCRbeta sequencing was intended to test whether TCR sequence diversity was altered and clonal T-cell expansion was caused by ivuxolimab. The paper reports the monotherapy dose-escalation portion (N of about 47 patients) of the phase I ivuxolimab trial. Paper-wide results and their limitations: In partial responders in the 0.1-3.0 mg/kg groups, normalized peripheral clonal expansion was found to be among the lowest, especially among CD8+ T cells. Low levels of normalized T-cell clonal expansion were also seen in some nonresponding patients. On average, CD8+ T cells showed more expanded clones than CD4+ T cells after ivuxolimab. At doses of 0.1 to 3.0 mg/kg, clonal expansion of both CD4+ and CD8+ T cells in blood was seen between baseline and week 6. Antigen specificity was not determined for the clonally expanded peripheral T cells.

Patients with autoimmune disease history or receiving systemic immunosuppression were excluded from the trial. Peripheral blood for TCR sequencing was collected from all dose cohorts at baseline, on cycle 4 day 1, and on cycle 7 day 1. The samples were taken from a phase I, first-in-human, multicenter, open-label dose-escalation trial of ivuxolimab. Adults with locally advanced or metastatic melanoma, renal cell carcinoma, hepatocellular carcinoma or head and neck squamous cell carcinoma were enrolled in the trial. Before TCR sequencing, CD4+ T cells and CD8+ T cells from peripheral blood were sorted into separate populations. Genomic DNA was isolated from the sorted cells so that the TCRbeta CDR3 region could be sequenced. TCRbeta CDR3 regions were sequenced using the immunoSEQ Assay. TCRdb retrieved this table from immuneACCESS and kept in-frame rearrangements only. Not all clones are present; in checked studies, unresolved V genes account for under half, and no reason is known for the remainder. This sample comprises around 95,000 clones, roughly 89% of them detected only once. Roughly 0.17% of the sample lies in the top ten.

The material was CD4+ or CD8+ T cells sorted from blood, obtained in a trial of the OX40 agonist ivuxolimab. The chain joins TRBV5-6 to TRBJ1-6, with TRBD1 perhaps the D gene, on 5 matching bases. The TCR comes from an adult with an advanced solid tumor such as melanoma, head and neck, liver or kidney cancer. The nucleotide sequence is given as TGTGCCAGCAGCTTGCGGGTAAGGGACAATTCACCCCTCCACTTT. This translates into CASSLRVRDNSPLHF. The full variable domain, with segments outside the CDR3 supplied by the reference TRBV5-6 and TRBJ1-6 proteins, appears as DAGVTQSPTHLIKTRGQQVTLRCSPKSGHDTVSWYQQALGQGPQFIFQYYEEEERQRGNFPDRFSGHQFPNYSSELNVNALLLGDSALYLCASSLRVRDNSPLHFGNGTRLTVT.